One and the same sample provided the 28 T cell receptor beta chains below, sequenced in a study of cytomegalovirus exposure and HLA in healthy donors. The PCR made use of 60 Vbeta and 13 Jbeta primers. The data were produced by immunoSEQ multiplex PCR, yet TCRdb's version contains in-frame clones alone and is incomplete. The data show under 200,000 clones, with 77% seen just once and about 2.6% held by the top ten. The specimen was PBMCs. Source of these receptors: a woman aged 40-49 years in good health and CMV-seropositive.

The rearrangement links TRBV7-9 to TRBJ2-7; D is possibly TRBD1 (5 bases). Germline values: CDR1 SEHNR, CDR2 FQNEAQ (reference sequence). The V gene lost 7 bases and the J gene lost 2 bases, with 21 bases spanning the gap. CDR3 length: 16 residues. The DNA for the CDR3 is TGTGCCAGCACCCCCCGACAGACCGAAACCACCTACGAGCAGTACTTC. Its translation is CASTPRQTETTYEQYF.

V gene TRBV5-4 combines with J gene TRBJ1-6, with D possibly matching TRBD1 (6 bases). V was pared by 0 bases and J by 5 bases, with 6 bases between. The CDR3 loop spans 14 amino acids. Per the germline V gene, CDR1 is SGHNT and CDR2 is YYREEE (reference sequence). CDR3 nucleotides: TGTGCCAGCAGCTTGGACAGGGATAATTCACCCCTCCACTTT. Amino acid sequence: CASSLDRDNSPLHF.

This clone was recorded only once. The CDR3 region is CASSYGTGRPGNTIYF. The CDR3 DNA is TGTGCCAGCAGTTACGGGACAGGGCGACCTGGAAACACCATATATTTT. The chain employs TRBV6-5 and TRBJ1-3; the match to TRBD1 covers 9 bases. The germline V gene encodes CDR1 MNHEY and CDR2 SVGAGI. The ends lost 2 bases at V and 2 bases at J; junction bases unmatched: 4. The CDR3 loop spans 16 amino acids.

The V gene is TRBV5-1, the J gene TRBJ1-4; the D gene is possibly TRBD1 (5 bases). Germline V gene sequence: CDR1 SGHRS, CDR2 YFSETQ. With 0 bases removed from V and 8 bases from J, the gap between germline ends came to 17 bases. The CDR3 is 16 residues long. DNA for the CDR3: TGCGCCAGCAGCTTGGATCCGTCAGGGCCGAGAGAAAAACTGTTTTTT. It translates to CASSLDPSGPREKLFF.

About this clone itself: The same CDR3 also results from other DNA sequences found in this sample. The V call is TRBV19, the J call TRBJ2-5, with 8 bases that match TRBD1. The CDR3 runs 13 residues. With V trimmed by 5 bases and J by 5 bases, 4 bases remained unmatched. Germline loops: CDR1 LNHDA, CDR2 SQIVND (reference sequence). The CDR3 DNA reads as TGTGCCAGTAGTCAGGGGGCCCGGGAGACCCAGTACTTC. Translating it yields CASSQGARETQYF.

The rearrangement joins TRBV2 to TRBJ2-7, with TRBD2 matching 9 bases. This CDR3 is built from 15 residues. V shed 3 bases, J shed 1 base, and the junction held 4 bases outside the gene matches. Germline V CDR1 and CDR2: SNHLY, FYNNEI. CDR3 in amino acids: CASSDGLATSYEQYF. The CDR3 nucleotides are TGTGCCAGCAGTGACGGACTAGCGACTTCCTACGAGCAGTACTTC.

The CDR3 nucleotides read TGTGCCAGCAGCTTGGGATCGGAGCGGTTGCAGTTCTTC. Amino acid sequence: CASSLGSERLQFF. V usage is TRBV5-6 and J usage is TRBJ2-1; D possibly corresponds to TRBD2 (5 bases). In germline, CDR1 is SGHDT, CDR2 YYEEEE. V was cut by 0 bases and J by 12 bases, with 13 bases left in between. CDR3 size: 13 residues. The full variable domain, completed using reference TRBV5-6 and TRBJ2-1, is DAGVTQSPTHLIKTRGQQVTLRCSPKSGHDTVSWYQQALGQGPQFIFQYYEEEERQRGNFPDRFSGHQFPNYSSELNVNALLLGDSALYLCASSLGSERLQFFGPGTRLTVL.

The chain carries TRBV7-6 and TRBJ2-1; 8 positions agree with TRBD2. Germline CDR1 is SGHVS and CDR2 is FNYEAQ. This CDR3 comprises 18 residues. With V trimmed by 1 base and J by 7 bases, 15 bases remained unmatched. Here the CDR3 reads CASSLEVQGSGTRNEQFF. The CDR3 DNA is TGTGCCAGCAGCTTAGAAGTCCAAGGGAGCGGGACTAGGAATGAGCAGTTCTTC.

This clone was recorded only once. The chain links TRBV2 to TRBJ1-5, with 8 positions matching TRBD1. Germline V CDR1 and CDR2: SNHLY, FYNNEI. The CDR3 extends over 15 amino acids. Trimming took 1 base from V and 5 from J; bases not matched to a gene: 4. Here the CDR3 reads CASSEGQGAYQPQHF. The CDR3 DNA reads TGTGCCAGCAGTGAAGGGCAGGGGGCATATCAGCCCCAGCATTTT.

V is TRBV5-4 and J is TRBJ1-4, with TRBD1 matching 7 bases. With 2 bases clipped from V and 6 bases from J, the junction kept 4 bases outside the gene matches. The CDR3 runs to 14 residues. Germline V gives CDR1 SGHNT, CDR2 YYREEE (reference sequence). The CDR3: CASSFQGGDEKLFF. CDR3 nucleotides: TGTGCCAGCAGCTTTCAGGGGGGTGATGAAAAACTGTTTTTT.

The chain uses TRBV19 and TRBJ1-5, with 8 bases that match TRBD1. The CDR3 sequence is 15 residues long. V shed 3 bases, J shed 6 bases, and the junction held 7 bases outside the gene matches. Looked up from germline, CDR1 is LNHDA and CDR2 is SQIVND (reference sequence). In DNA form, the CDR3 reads TGTGCCAGTAGTATTCTTACAGGGGGTAGTCAGCCCCAGCATTTT. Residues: CASSILTGGSQPQHF.

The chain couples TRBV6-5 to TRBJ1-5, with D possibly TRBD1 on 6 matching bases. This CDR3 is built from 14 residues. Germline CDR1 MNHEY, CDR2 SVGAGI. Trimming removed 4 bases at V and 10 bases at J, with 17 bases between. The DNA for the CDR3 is TGTGCCAGCAGTTTACAGGGCCCCGGGGATCCCCAGCATTTT. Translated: CASSLQGPGDPQHF.

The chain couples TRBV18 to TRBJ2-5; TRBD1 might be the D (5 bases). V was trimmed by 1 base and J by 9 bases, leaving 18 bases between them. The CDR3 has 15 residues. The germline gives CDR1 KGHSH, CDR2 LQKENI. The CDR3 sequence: CASSPLDTPSVAQYF. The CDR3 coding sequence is TGTGCCAGCTCACCACTGGACACTCCTTCTGTGGCCCAGTACTTC.

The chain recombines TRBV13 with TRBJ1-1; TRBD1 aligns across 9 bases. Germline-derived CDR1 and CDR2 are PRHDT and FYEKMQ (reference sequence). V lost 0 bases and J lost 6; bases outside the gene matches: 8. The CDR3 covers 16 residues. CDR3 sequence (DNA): TGTGCCAGCAGCTTAGGGGGTTGGGACAGGGACGCTGAAGCTTTCTTT. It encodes CASSLGGWDRDAEAFF.

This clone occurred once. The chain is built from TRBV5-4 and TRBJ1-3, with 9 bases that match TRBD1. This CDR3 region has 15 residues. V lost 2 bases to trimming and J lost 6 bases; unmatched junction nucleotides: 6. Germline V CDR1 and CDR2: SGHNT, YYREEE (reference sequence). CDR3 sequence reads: CASSFLQGAENTIYF. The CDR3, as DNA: TGTGCCAGCAGCTTTTTACAGGGGGCGGAAAACACCATATATTTT.

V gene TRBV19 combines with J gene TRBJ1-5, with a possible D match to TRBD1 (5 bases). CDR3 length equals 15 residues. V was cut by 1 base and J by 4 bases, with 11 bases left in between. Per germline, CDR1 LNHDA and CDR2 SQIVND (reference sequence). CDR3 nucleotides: TGTGCCAGTAGTATAGTGACGCAGGGTAATCAGCCCCAGCATTTT. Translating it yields CASSIVTQGNQPQHF. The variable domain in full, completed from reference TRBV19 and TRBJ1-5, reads DGGITQSPKYLFRKEGQNVTLSCEQNLNHDAMYWYRQDPGQGLRLIYYSQIVNDFQKGDIAEGYSVSREKKESFPLTVTSAQKNPTAFYLCASSIVTQGNQPQHFGDGTRLSIL.

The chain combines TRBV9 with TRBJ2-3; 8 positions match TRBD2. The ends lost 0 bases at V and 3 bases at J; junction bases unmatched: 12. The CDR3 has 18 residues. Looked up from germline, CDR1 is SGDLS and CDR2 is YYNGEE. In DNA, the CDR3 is TGTGCCAGCAGCGTAGCCCCCGGTACTAGCGGAATGACAGATACGCAGTATTTT. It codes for CASSVAPGTSGMTDTQYF.

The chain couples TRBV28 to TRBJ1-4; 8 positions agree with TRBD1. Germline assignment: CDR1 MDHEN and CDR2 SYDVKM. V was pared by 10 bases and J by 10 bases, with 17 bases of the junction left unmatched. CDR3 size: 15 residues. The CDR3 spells CATRGAGGVQGKLFF. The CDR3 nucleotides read TGTGCCACCCGGGGGGCAGGGGGCGTACAAGGAAAACTGTTTTTT. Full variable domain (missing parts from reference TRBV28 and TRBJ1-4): DVKVTQSSRYLVKRTGEKVFLECVQDMDHENMFWYRQDPGLGLRLIYFSYDVKMKEKGDIPEGYSVSREKKERFSLILESASTNQTSMYLCATRGAGGVQGKLFFGSGTQLSVL.

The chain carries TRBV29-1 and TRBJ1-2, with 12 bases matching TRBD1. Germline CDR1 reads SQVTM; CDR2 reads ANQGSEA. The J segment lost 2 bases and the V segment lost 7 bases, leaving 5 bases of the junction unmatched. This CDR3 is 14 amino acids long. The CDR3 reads CSAAGTGGNYGYTF. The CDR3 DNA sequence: TGCAGCGCCGCCGGGACAGGGGGCAACTATGGCTACACCTTC.

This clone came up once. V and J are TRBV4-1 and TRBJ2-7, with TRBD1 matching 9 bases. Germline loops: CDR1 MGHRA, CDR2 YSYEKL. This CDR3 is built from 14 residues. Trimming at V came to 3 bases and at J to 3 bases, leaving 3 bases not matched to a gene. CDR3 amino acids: CASSQNRGLYEQYF. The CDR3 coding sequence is TGCGCCAGCAGCCAGAACAGGGGGCTCTACGAGCAGTACTTC.

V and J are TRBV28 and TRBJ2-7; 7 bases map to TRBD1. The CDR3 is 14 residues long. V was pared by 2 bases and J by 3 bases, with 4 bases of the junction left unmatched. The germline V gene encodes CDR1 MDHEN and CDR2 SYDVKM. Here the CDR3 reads CASSLTGTVYEQYF. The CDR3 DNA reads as TGTGCCAGCAGTTTAACCGGGACAGTCTACGAGCAGTACTTC.

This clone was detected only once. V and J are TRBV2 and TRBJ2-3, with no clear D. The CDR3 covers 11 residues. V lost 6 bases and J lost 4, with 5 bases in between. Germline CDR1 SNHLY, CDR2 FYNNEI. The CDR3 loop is CASRVADTQYF. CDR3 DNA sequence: TGTGCCAGCAGGGTAGCAGATACGCAGTATTTT.

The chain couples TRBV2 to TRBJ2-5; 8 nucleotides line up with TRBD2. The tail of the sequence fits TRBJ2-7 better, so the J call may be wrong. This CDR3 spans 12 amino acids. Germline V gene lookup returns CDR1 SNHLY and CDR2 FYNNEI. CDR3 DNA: TGTGCCAGCCAGCGGGAGTCCTACGAGCAGTACTTC. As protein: CASQRESYEQYF.

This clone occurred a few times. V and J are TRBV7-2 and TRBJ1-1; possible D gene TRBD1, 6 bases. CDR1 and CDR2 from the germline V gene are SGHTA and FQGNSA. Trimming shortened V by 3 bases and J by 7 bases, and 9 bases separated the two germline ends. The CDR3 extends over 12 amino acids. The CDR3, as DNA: TGTGCCAGCAGCTTTACAGGGAGTGAAGCTTTCTTT. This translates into CASSFTGSEAFF.

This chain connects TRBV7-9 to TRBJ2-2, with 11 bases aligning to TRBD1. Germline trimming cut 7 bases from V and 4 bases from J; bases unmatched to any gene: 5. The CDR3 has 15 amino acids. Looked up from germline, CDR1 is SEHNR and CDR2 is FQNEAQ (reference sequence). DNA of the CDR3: TGTGCCAGCACCTTGGGGACAGGGGGCACCGGGGAGCTGTTTTTT. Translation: CASTLGTGGTGELFF.

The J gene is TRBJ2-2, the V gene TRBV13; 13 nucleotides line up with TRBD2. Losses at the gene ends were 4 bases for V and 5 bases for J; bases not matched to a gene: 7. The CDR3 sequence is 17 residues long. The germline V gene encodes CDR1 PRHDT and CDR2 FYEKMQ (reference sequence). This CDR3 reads CASSSPTSGRGTGELFF. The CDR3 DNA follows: TGTGCCAGCAGCTCCCCTACTAGCGGGAGGGGTACCGGGGAGCTGTTTTTT.

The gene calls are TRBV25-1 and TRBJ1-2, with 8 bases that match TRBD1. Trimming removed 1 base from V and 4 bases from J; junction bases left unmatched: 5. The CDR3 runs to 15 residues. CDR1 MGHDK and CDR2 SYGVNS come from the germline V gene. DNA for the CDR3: TGTGCCAGCAGTGAATTGGGGACAGGTCTCTATGGCTACACCTTC. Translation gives CASSELGTGLYGYTF.

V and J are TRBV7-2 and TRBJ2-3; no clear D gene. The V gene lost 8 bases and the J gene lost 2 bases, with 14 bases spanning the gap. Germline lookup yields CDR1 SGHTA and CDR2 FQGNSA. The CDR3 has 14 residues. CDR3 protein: CASAPRRDTDTQYF. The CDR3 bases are TGTGCCAGCGCCCCCAGGCGAGACACAGATACGCAGTATTTT. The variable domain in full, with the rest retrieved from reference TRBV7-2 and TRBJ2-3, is GAGVSQSPSNKVTEKGKDVELRCDPISGHTALYWYRQSLGQGLEFLIYFQGNSAPDKSGLPSDRFSAERTGGSVSTLTIQRTQQEDSAVYLCASAPRRDTDTQYFGPGTRLTVL.